Listed below are T cell receptor beta chains from one sample, sequenced in a study of T and B cells in COVID-19 patients. TCRdb fed the multiplex PCR reads into MiXCR, producing one record per CDR3 protein. The sample has about 11,000 distinct CDR3 sequences; around a third are singletons. The sequenced sample consisted of blood. The receptors were gathered from a human donor with active COVID-19. CDR3s include the opening cysteine and the closing phenylalanine or tryptophan. Each record gives: V gene, clone size, CDR3 length, J gene, D gene, CDR3 DNA, CDR3 protein. D genes are given only for firm matches. Clone size, where shown, is once, few, many, or a class for clones that have expanded.

V: TRBV12-3/TRBV12-4; size: medium-sized; length: 17; J: TRBJ2-6; D: -; DNA: TGTGCCAGCACCACCAGCGCAGTGTTCTCTGGGGCCAACGTCCTGACTTTC; CDR3: CASTTSAVFSGANVLTF
V: TRBV13; size: -; length: 15; J: TRBJ2-5; D: TRBD2; DNA: TGTGCCAGCAGCTTTAGCGGGGGGGCCGAAGAGACCCAGTACTTC; CDR3: CASSFSGGAEETQYF
V: TRBV5-1; size: -; length: 13; J: TRBJ1-3; D: -; DNA: TGCGCCAGCAGATACAGCTCTGGAAACACCATATATTTT; CDR3: CASRYSSGNTIYF
V: TRBV7-2; size: -; length: 18; J: TRBJ2-1; D: TRBD2; DNA: TGTGCCAGCAGCTCCCCGACGCCTAGCGGGGGGGCCAGGGATGAGCAGTTCTTC; CDR3: CASSSPTPSGGARDEQFF
V: TRBV19; size: -; length: 14; J: TRBJ2-5; D: TRBD2; DNA: TGTGCCAGTAGTATTAGCGGGGGGGCACGGACCCAGTACTTC; CDR3: CASSISGGARTQYF
V: TRBV12-3/TRBV12-4; size: -; length: 14; J: TRBJ2-1; D: TRBD2; DNA: TGTGCCAGCAGGCGGGGGGGCAGGGGCGATGAGCAGTTCTTC; CDR3: CASRRGGRGDEQFF
V: TRBV19; size: medium-sized; length: 18; J: TRBJ2-6; D: -; DNA: TGTGCCAGTAGTATAGTCGCCAGGGCGTTATCTGGGGCCAACGTCCTGACTTTC; CDR3: CASSIVARALSGANVLTF
V: TRBV20-1; size: once; length: 14; J: TRBJ2-7; D: -; DNA: TGCAGTGCTAGTGACACTAGCAGGGCCTACGAGCAGTACTTC; CDR3: CSASDTSRAYEQYF
V: TRBV7-9; size: -; length: 12; J: TRBJ1-5; D: -; DNA: TGTGCCAGCAGCTTAGTGGATCAGCCCCAGCATTTT; CDR3: CASSLVDQPQHF
V: TRBV5-5; size: few; length: 14; J: TRBJ1-5; D: -; DNA: TGTGCCAGCAGCTTCTCCCCCTCCCCCCAGCCCCAGCATTTT; CDR3: CASSFSPSPQPQHF
V: TRBV20-1; size: -; length: 13; J: TRBJ2-1; D: -; DNA: TGCAGTGCCCTGGACAGGGCGGGGGATGAGCAGTTCTTC; CDR3: CSALDRAGDEQFF
V: TRBV7-6; size: -; length: 15; J: TRBJ2-7; D: -; DNA: TGTGCCAGCAGCTTAGCGGGCAGGGGAACCTACGAGCAGTACTTC; CDR3: CASSLAGRGTYEQYF
V: TRBV5-1; size: -; length: 15; J: TRBJ2-3; D: TRBD2; DNA: TGCGCCAGCAGCTTGGAAAGCGGGGGGGGCGATACGCAGTATTTT; CDR3: CASSLESGGGDTQYF
V: TRBV6-1; size: once; length: 14; J: TRBJ1-2; D: -; DNA: TGTGCCAGCAGTCAAGACGGGATTCCCTATGGCTACACCTTC; CDR3: CASSQDGIPYGYTF
V: TRBV5-4; size: -; length: 14; J: TRBJ2-7; D: -; DNA: TGTGCCAGCAGCTCTCGGGACACCCCCTACGAGCAGTACTTC; CDR3: CASSSRDTPYEQYF
V: TRBV27; size: -; length: 18; J: TRBJ1-2; D: TRBD1; DNA: TGTGCCAGCAGTACCTACCTCGGGACAGGGGGCCCTAACTATGGCTACACCTTC; CDR3: CASSTYLGTGGPNYGYTF
V: TRBV7-9; size: -; length: 15; J: TRBJ1-5; D: -; DNA: TGTGCCAGCAGCCTCGGGGGGGGGTTAAATCAGCCCCAGCATTTT; CDR3: CASSLGGGLNQPQHF
V: TRBV6-2/TRBV6-3; size: -; length: 14; J: TRBJ1-5; D: TRBD1; DNA: TGTGCCAGCAGGTCCTCAGGGGGAGATCAGACCCAGCATTTT; CDR3: CASRSSGGDQTQHF
V: TRBV29-1; size: -; length: 15; J: TRBJ1-5; D: -; DNA: TGCAGCGTTGAAGATCAAAGGGACACACATCAGCCACAGCATTTT; CDR3: CSVEDQRDTHQPQHF